One and the same sample provided the 8 T cell receptor beta chains below, sequenced in a study of T cell responses to AZD1222 COVID-19 vaccine. The protocol was immunoSEQ multiplex PCR, while the TCRdb copy is restricted to in-frame clones and leaves out a portion. The profile covers 150,000 to 200,000 clones, with around 94% appearing a single time and 8.5% to 12% taken by the ten largest. The material sequenced was peripheral blood, taken on day 0 of AZD1222 vaccination. These receptor sequences come from an adult in good health.

This sequence joins TRBV18 and TRBJ1-2; TRBD1 might be the D (5 bases). Germline-derived CDR1 and CDR2 are KGHSH and LQKENI. The ends were cut back, 7 bases at V and 3 bases at J, with 18 bases in the middle. The CDR3 runs 15 residues. The CDR3 region is CASFTSDTGDYGYTF. The CDR3 DNA reads as TGTGCCAGCTTTACCTCGGACACTGGGGACTATGGCTACACCTTC.

This chain uses TRBV5-6 with TRBJ2-1, with D possibly matching TRBD2 (5 bases). V gave up 4 bases and J gave up 0 bases, with 14 bases separating them. CDR3 length: 16 residues. Germline V gene data show CDR1 as SGHDT and CDR2 as YYEEEE. This chain's CDR3 is CASSAWESSSYNEQFF. In DNA form, the CDR3 reads TGTGCCAGCAGCGCTTGGGAGAGCAGCTCCTACAATGAGCAGTTCTTC.

This clone was detected only once. This chain connects TRBV9 to TRBJ2-1; possibly TRBD2 for D (6 bases). Trimming shortened V by 2 bases and J by 4 bases, and 10 bases separated the two germline ends. Per the germline V gene, CDR1 is SGDLS and CDR2 is YYNGEE. The CDR3 loop spans 14 amino acids. The CDR3 sequence is CASSVGGEYNEQFF. In DNA form, the CDR3 reads TGTGCCAGCAGCGTGGGGGGTGAGTACAATGAGCAGTTCTTC. The whole variable domain, filled in from reference TRBV9 and TRBJ2-1, reads DSGVTQTPKHLITATGQRVTLRCSPRSGDLSVYWYQQSLDQGLQFLIQYYNGEERAKGNILERFSAQQFPDLHSELNLSSLELGDSALYFCASSVGGEYNEQFFGPGTRLTVL.

This clone was detected only once. This rearrangement joins TRBV4-1 to TRBJ2-1; 9 positions match TRBD1. This CDR3 region has 15 residues. Looked up from germline, CDR1 is MGHRA and CDR2 is YSYEKL. Losses at the gene ends were 4 bases for V and 3 bases for J; bases not matched to a gene: 4. The CDR3 nucleotides read TGCGCCAGCAGCCGAGGACAGGGGTACTACAATGAGCAGTTCTTC. It translates to CASSRGQGYYNEQFF.

The rearrangement uses TRBV6-6 and TRBJ2-5, with 11 bases aligning to TRBD2. The junction had 3 bases not matched to a gene; V was cut back by 6 bases and J by 3 bases. This CDR3 has 14 amino acids. Germline V gene lookup returns CDR1 MNHNY and CDR2 SVGAGI (reference sequence). The CDR3 reads CASRTTSGKETQYF. The CDR3, as DNA: TGTGCCAGCAGGACGACTAGCGGGAAAGAGACCCAGTACTTC.

This clone was picked up one time. The chain joins TRBV12-3 or TRBV12-4 to TRBJ1-3; D might be TRBD1 (5 bases). Trimming removed 7 bases from V and 4 bases from J, with 8 bases in between. The length of the CDR3 is 12 residues. The CDR3 coding sequence is TGTGCCAGCACTTGGGGGGGAAACACCATATATTTT. It translates to CASTWGGNTIYF.

The V gene is TRBV7-2, the J gene TRBJ2-1, with 13 bases lining up with TRBD2. In germline, CDR1 is SGHTA, CDR2 FQGNSA. V shed 5 bases, J shed 5 bases, and the junction held 3 bases outside the gene matches. This CDR3 has 15 amino acids. Written as DNA, the CDR3 is TGTGCCAGCAGCCTCGGACTAGCGGGGGACAATGAGCAGTTCTTC. The encoded protein is CASSLGLAGDNEQFF.

This chain connects TRBV14 to TRBJ1-1, with 9 positions matching TRBD1. V shed 4 bases, J shed 5 bases, and the junction held 5 bases outside the gene matches. The CDR3 extends over 14 amino acids. CDR1 is SGHDN and CDR2 is FVKESK in the germline V gene. CDR3 in amino acids: CASSPLTGGTEAFF. The CDR3 region has the DNA TGTGCCAGCAGCCCTCTGACAGGGGGGACTGAAGCTTTCTTT.